The next 30 T cell receptor beta chains were all read from a single sample in a study of blood T cell repertoires in COVID-19. TCRdb's table, derived via immunoSEQ multiplex PCR, lists solely in-frame clones and lacks some. Of about 280,000 clones detected, roughly 88% appear once; the ten largest clones hold less than 3%. The sequenced sample was peripheral blood. The origin of the receptors is a woman in her twenties or thirties with active or convalescent COVID-19.

The chain carries TRBV29-1 and TRBJ1-2; D is unresolved. The length of the CDR3 is 13 residues. The germline V gene encodes CDR1 SQVTM and CDR2 ANQGSEA. V lost 5 bases and J 3 bases, leaving 13 bases between the germline ends. CDR3 sequence: CSVSEAVDYGYTF. The CDR3 DNA reads as TGCAGCGTTTCCGAGGCAGTAGACTATGGCTACACCTTC.

The chain employs TRBV7-3 and TRBJ1-6, with 7 bases matching TRBD1. Germline V gene data show CDR1 as SGHTA and CDR2 as FQGTGA. The CDR3 runs to 14 residues. V trimming: 4 bases; J trimming: 9 bases; junction bases outside the gene matches: 6. The CDR3 DNA sequence: TGTGCCAGCAGCTCGACAGGGACCCGTTCACCCCTCCACTTT. Translated, it gives CASSSTGTRSPLHF.

V gene TRBV5-1 combines with J gene TRBJ2-6; perhaps TRBD1 as D (6 bases). The V gene lost 1 base and the J gene lost 0 bases, with 11 bases spanning the gap. The V gene's germline CDR1 is SGHRS and CDR2 YFSETQ. The CDR3 extends over 17 amino acids. CDR3 protein: CASSLSTGLSGANVLTF. The DNA of the CDR3 is TGCGCCAGCAGCTTGTCGACAGGCCTCTCTGGGGCCAACGTCCTGACTTTC.

The chain joins TRBV5-1 to TRBJ2-7; D possibly corresponds to TRBD1 (5 bases). Germline CDR1 SGHRS, CDR2 YFSETQ. V gave up 0 bases and J gave up 2 bases, with 9 bases separating them. This CDR3 has 14 residues. CDR3 in amino acids: CASSLVGATYEQYF. The CDR3 DNA reads as TGCGCCAGCAGCTTGGTTGGGGCAACCTACGAGCAGTACTTC.

This clone was picked up a small number of times. The V and J genes are TRBV6-5 and TRBJ1-1, with D uncertain. The ends were cut back, 6 bases at V and 3 bases at J, with 8 bases in the middle. Looked up from germline, CDR1 is MNHEY and CDR2 is SVGAGI. The CDR3 extends over 12 amino acids. The DNA of the CDR3 is TGTGCCAGCAGCGAGCGGGACACTGAAGCTTTCTTT. Translation gives CASSERDTEAFF.

This chain joins TRBV9 and TRBJ1-6, with 9 bases that match TRBD1. V gave up 10 bases and J gave up 9 bases; unmatched junction bases: 11. The length of the CDR3 is 14 residues. The germline gives CDR1 SGDLS, CDR2 YYNGEE. The CDR3 coding sequence is TGTGCCTGCTCTCCCGGGACAGGGCCTTCACCCCTCCACTTT. It yields the protein CACSPGTGPSPLHF.

This clone was seen only a few times. The chain carries TRBV6-5 and TRBJ1-1, with TRBD1 as a possible D gene (5 bases). V was cut by 7 bases and J by 1 base, with 13 bases left in between. The CDR3 runs 14 residues. Germline loops: CDR1 MNHEY, CDR2 SVGAGI. The DNA for the CDR3 is TGTGCCAGCATCTGGGTCCAGGGGAACACTGAAGCTTTCTTT. This gives the protein CASIWVQGNTEAFF.

With regard to this clone: A junction boundary mismatches the germline segment, possibly from a read error. This chain's CDR3 is CASSLGHRGAVF. The CDR3, as DNA: TGCGCCAGCAGCTTGGGGCACCGGGGAGCTGTTTTT. The chain uses TRBV5-1 and TRBJ2-2; maybe TRBD2 (5 bases). Looked up from germline, CDR1 is SGHRS and CDR2 is YFSETQ. The length of the CDR3 is 12 residues.

The chain employs TRBV11-2 and TRBJ1-2; TRBD1 is a possible D gene (5 bases). CDR1 is SGHAT, CDR2 FQNNGV, per germline. V shed 1 base and J shed 4 bases, with 7 bases lying between them. CDR3 length equals 13 residues. The CDR3 nucleotides read TGTGCCAGCAGCTTAGTAGACAGCTATGGCTACACCTTC. Translated, it gives CASSLVDSYGYTF.

This clone was seen only once. The chain is built from TRBV30 and TRBJ1-6; D may be TRBD1 (6 bases). Looked up from germline, CDR1 is GTSNPN and CDR2 is SVGIG (reference sequence). Trimming left V 2 bases short and J 13 bases short, with 18 bases between. This CDR3 has 14 residues. The CDR3 sequence: CAWSWGQGIGPLHF. CDR3 in DNA: TGTGCCTGGAGTTGGGGACAAGGAATAGGGCCCCTCCACTTT.

The chain recombines TRBV19 with TRBJ2-5; TRBD1 might be the D (5 bases). Germline V CDR1 and CDR2: LNHDA, SQIVND (reference sequence). This CDR3 contains 16 residues. Trimming removed 3 bases from V and 5 bases from J, with 19 bases in between. The CDR3 DNA reads TGTGCCAGTAGTATCAGGTCCCACCAGGGTAAGGAGACCCAGTACTTC. Translated: CASSIRSHQGKETQYF.

The chain joins TRBV3-1 (or the pseudogene TRBV3-2) to TRBJ2-3; D is uncertain. The CDR3 is made up of 13 amino acids. With 8 bases removed from V and 1 base from J, the gap between germline ends came to 10 bases. Germline assignment: CDR1 LGHDT and CDR2 YNNKEL (reference sequence). CDR3 in DNA: TGTGCCAGCTCGCCACGAGGCACAGATACGCAGTATTTT. This sequence encodes CASSPRGTDTQYF.

The V gene is TRBV28, the J gene TRBJ2-5, with D perhaps matching TRBD2 (5 bases). Trimming pared 8 bases from V and 5 bases from J, leaving 15 bases between. The CDR3 contains 13 residues. Germline-derived CDR1 and CDR2 are MDHEN and SYDVKM. For the CDR3, the DNA is TGTGCCAGCTGCACAATCGGGGAGGAGACCCAGTACTTC. Amino acids: CASCTIGEETQYF. Using reference TRBV28 and TRBJ2-5 for the parts outside the CDR3, the full variable domain is DVKVTQSSRYLVKRTGEKVFLECVQDMDHENMFWYRQDPGLGLRLIYFSYDVKMKEKGDIPEGYSVSREKKERFSLILESASTNQTSMYLCASCTIGEETQYFGPGTRLLVL.

The chain links TRBV5-1 to TRBJ2-5, with TRBD1 identical over 8 bases. V was clipped by 3 bases and J by 2 bases; unmatched bases: 12. CDR3 size: 17 residues. Germline CDR1 reads SGHRS; CDR2 reads YFSETQ. This CDR3 is CASSSPAIRGPQETQYF. DNA of the CDR3: TGCGCCAGCAGCTCACCCGCCATCAGGGGGCCTCAAGAGACCCAGTACTTC.

The chain couples TRBV28 to TRBJ1-4, with TRBD1 as a possible D gene (5 bases). Trimming took off 2 bases at V and 4 bases at J, with 11 bases between the two ends. Germline assignment: CDR1 MDHEN and CDR2 SYDVKM. The CDR3 covers 15 residues. The DNA of the CDR3 is TGTGCCAGCAGTTTAGGCGGGGCCAGTAATGAAAAACTGTTTTTT. Its protein is CASSLGGASNEKLFF.

The chain links TRBV27 to TRBJ1-2; 12 bases map to TRBD1. Trimming cost V 5 bases and J 5 bases; bases outside gene matches: 12. This CDR3 comprises 17 residues. Germline loops: CDR1 MNHEY, CDR2 SMNVEV (reference sequence). The CDR3 bases are TGTGCCAGCAGTCTCATTCCCGGGACAGGGGGCAGTTATGGCTACACCTTC. Protein: CASSLIPGTGGSYGYTF.

The chain employs TRBV4-3 and TRBJ1-1; the D gene is possibly TRBD1 (6 bases). Germline V lookup: CDR1 LGHNA, CDR2 YSLEER. The CDR3 has 15 amino acids. V lost 1 base and J 4 bases, leaving 13 bases between the germline ends. DNA of the CDR3: TGCGCCAGCAGCCAAGGCACAGGGTGGGCCACTGAAGCTTTCTTT. Amino acid sequence: CASSQGTGWATEAFF.

This clone was seen just once. J is TRBJ1-3 and V is TRBV19; 7 bases are a match to TRBD1. The CDR3 sequence is 14 residues long. V was clipped by 5 bases and J by 7 bases; unmatched bases: 8. CDR1 is LNHDA and CDR2 is SQIVND in the germline V gene (reference sequence). The CDR3 region is CASSGDRTINTIYF. DNA for the CDR3: TGTGCCAGTAGTGGGGACAGAACAATCAACACCATATATTTT.

This rearrangement joins TRBV7-8 to TRBJ2-1, with a tentative D call TRBD1 (6 bases). CDR1 SGHVS and CDR2 FQNEAQ come from the germline V gene. Trimming took off 4 bases at V and 3 bases at J, with 19 bases between the two ends. The CDR3 is 17 amino acids. The CDR3 sequence: CASSSSIRGKVYNEQFF. CDR3 DNA sequence: TGTGCCAGCAGCTCTTCCATCAGGGGAAAGGTCTACAATGAGCAGTTCTTC.

This chain uses TRBV2 with TRBJ2-2; D unclear. Germline CDR1 reads SNHLY; CDR2 reads FYNNEI. The CDR3 sequence is 15 residues long. CDR3 region: CASFALSVFTGELFF. The DNA of the CDR3 is TGTGCTTCTTTTGCCTTATCGGTTTTCACCGGGGAGCTGTTTTTT.

Only a few counts were recorded for this clone. The V call is TRBV28, the J call TRBJ1-2; 8 positions agree with TRBD1. Trimming removed 6 bases from V and 5 bases from J; junction bases left unmatched: 5. The CDR3 length is 13 residues. CDR1 is MDHEN and CDR2 is SYDVKM in the germline V gene. The CDR3 DNA is TGTGCCAGCAGCCCGGACAGGGCTTATGGCTACACCTTC. It specifies CASSPDRAYGYTF.

The V call is TRBV24-1, the J call TRBJ2-1; tentative D call: TRBD2 (6 bases). Per the germline V gene, CDR1 is KGHDR and CDR2 is SFDVKD. Trimming took off 1 base at V and 6 bases at J, with 15 bases between the two ends. This CDR3 contains 16 residues. In DNA form, the CDR3 reads TGTGCCACCAGTGATTTTGGGAGGAACGACCGCAATGAGCAGTTCTTC. Its protein is CATSDFGRNDRNEQFF.

This clone was detected only once. The CDR3 DNA reads TGTGCCAGTAAGGAGGGGAGTATCGATGAAAAACTGTTTTTT. It translates to CASKEGSIDEKLFF. This sequence joins TRBV19 and TRBJ1-4, with a weak D call TRBD1 (5 bases). The CDR3 spans 14 residues. Germline lookup yields CDR1 LNHDA and CDR2 SQIVND (reference sequence). V was trimmed by 7 bases and J by 6 bases, leaving 15 bases between them. Full variable domain (remainder filled in from reference TRBV19 and TRBJ1-4): DGGITQSPKYLFRKEGQNVTLSCEQNLNHDAMYWYRQDPGQGLRLIYYSQIVNDFQKGDIAEGYSVSREKKESFPLTVTSAQKNPTAFYLCASKEGSIDEKLFFGSGTQLSVL.

The chain links TRBV5-1 to TRBJ2-7; 13 bases align to TRBD2. Germline assignment: CDR1 SGHRS and CDR2 YFSETQ. There are 15 residues in the CDR3. Trimming removed 5 bases from V and 2 bases from J; junction bases left unmatched: 4. CDR3 in DNA: TGCGCCAGCAGACCAACTAGCGGGGGGGCCTACGAGCAGTACTTC. It translates to CASRPTSGGAYEQYF. The whole variable domain, filled in from reference TRBV5-1 and TRBJ2-7, reads KAGVTQTPRYLIKTRGQQVTLSCSPISGHRSVSWYQQTPGQGLQFLFEYFSETQRNKGNFPGRFSGRQFSNSRSEMNVSTLELGDSALYLCASRPTSGGAYEQYFGPGTRLTVT.

The chain uses TRBV11-2 and TRBJ2-7; 11 nucleotides agree with TRBD2. Trimming took 4 bases from V and 4 from J; bases not matched to a gene: 12. CDR3 length: 17 amino acids. CDR1 and CDR2 from the germline V gene are SGHAT and FQNNGV. The CDR3 is CASSSRFSGGAPYEQYF. CDR3 coding DNA: TGTGCCAGCAGCTCTCGTTTTAGCGGGGGGGCCCCGTACGAGCAGTACTTC. The entire variable domain, with the rest obtained from reference TRBV11-2 and TRBJ2-7, is as follows: EAGVAQSPRYKIIEKRQSVAFWCNPISGHATLYWYQQILGQGPKLLIQFQNNGVVDDSQLPKDRFSAERLKGVDSTLKIQPAKLEDSAVYLCASSSRFSGGAPYEQYFGPGTRLTVT.

The J gene is TRBJ1-1, the V gene TRBV7-7; D is perhaps TRBD1 (5 bases). The germline CDR1 and CDR2 sequences are SSHAT and FNYEAQ (reference sequence). CDR3 size: 14 residues. CDR3 loop: CANQRRGGGTEAFF. CDR3 coding DNA: TGTGCTAACCAGAGGCGGGGGGGAGGCACTGAAGCTTTCTTT.

This chain uses TRBV19 with TRBJ2-1; 10 bases agree with TRBD2. Germline V gene sequence: CDR1 LNHDA, CDR2 SQIVND (reference sequence). V lost 6 bases and J lost 4; bases outside the gene matches: 6. The CDR3 runs to 15 residues. CDR3 in amino acids: CASRSGTSDYNEQFF. The CDR3 DNA reads as TGTGCCAGTAGAAGCGGGACTAGCGATTACAATGAGCAGTTCTTC.

The chain joins TRBV30 to TRBJ1-4; no reliable D call. The CDR3 runs to 13 residues. V dropped 3 bases and J dropped 14 bases, with 19 bases sitting between them. CDR1 is GTSNPN, CDR2 SVGIG, per germline (reference sequence). CDR3 residues: CAWSSLGGRGLFF. DNA for the CDR3: TGTGCCTGGAGCTCCCTCGGAGGGCGCGGTCTGTTTTTT.

The chain links TRBV7-8 to TRBJ1-5; TRBD1 might be the D (5 bases). The ends were cut back, 5 bases at V and 3 bases at J, with 17 bases in the middle. There are 16 residues in the CDR3. The V gene's germline CDR1 is SGHVS and CDR2 FQNEAQ. The CDR3 reads CASSGVGQGLNQPQHF. The CDR3 DNA follows: TGTGCCAGCAGCGGGGTTGGGCAGGGCCTCAATCAGCCCCAGCATTTT.

The chain links TRBV4-2 to TRBJ2-1; D is perhaps TRBD2 (7 bases). The V and J ends lost 0 bases and 2 bases respectively, with 11 bases between them. The germline gives CDR1 LGHNA, CDR2 YNFKEQ. This CDR3 has 16 amino acids. CDR3 sequence: CASSQESGGAYNEQFF. In DNA form, the CDR3 reads TGTGCCAGCAGCCAAGAGTCGGGGGGCGCCTACAATGAGCAGTTCTTC.